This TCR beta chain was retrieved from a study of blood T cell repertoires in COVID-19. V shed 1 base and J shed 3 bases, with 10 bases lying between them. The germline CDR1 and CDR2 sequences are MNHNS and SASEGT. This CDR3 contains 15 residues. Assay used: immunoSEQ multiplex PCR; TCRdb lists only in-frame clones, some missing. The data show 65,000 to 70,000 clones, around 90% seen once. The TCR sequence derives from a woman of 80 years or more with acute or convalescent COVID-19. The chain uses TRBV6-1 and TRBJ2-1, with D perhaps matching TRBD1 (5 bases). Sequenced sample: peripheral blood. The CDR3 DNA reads TGTGCCAGCAGTGAAGAGGGGCGGAACTACAATGAGCAGTTCTTC. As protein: CASSEEGRNYNEQFF.